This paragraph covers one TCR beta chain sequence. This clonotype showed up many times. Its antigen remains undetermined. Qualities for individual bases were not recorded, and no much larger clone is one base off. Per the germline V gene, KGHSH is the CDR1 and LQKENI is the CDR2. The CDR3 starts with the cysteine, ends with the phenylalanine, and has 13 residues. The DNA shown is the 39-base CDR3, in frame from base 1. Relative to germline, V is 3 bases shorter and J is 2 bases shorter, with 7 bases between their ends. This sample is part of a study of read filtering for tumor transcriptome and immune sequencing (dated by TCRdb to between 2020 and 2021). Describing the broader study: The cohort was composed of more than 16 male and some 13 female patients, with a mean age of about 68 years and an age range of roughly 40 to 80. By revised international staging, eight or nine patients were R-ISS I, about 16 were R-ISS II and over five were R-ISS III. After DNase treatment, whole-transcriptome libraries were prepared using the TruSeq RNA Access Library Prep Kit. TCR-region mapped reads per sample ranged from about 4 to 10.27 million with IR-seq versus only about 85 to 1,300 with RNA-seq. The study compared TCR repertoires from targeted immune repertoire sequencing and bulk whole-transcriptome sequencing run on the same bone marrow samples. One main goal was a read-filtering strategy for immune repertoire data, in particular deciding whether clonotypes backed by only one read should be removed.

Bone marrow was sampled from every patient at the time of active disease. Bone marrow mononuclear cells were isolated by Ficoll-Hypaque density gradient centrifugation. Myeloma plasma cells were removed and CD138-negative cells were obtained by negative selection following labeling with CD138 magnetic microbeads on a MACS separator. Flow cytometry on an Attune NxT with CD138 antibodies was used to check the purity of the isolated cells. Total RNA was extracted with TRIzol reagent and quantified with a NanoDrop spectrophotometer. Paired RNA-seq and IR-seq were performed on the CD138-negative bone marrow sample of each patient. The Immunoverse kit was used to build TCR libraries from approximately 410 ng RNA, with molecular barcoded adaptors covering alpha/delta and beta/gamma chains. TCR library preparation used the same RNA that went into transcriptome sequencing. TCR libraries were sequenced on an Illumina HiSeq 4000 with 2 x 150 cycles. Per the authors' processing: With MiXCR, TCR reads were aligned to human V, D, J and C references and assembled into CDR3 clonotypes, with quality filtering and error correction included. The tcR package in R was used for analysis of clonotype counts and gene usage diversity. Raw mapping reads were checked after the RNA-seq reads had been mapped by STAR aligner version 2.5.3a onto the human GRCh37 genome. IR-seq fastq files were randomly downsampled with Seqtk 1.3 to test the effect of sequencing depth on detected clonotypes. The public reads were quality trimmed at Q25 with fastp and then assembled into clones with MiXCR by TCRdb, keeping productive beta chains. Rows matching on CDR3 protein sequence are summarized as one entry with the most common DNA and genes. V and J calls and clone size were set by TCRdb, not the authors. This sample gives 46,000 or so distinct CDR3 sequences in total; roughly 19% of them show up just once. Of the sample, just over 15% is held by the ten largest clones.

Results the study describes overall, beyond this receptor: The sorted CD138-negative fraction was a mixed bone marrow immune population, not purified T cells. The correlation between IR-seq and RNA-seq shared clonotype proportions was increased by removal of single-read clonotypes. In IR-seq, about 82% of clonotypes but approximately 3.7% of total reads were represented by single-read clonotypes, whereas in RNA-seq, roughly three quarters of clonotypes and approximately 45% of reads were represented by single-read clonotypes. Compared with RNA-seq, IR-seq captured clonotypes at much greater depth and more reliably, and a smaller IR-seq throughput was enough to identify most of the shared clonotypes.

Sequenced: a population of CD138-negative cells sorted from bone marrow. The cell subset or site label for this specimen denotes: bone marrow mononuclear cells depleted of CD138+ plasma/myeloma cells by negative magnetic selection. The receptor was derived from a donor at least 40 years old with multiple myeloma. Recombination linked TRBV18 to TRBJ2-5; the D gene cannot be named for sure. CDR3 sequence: CASSPVGQETQYF. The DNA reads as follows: TGTGCCAGCTCACCGGTAGGACAAGAGACCCAGTACTTC.